This T cell receptor beta chain was identified during a study of identical twins. The germline V gene encodes CDR1 ENHRY and CDR2 SYGVKD. The length of the CDR3 is 15 residues. TCRdb re-derived calls from the 5' RACE reads in MiXCR, one entry per CDR3 protein. The table shows around 1.7 million distinct CDR3 sequences, with under 35% occurring only once. This clonotype was observed a few times. A read error may produce the germline difference seen at one junction end. The origin of this receptor is a newborn girl in good health. Sequencing was done on a sample of cord blood. The chain joins TRBV10-3 to TRBJ2-7; a weak D match, TRBD2 (6 bases). The CDR3 DNA reads TGTACCATCAGTGAGTCGGGGGTTTGGTCCTACGAGCAGTACTTC. This gives the protein CTISESGVWSYEQYF.